Each of the 7 T cell receptor beta chains below was sequenced from the same sample in a study of cytomegalovirus exposure and HLA in healthy donors. The PCR made use of 60 Vbeta and 13 Jbeta primers. Clones were read by immunoSEQ multiplex PCR, and TCRdb kept only the in-frame ones, dropping some. The repertoire holds around 100,000 clones, roughly two thirds seen once, with almost 8.5% in the top ten. Sequenced: PBMCs. These receptors all come from a man between 18 and 35 years old in good health and CMV-seropositive.

The gene calls are TRBV2 and TRBJ2-7; unclear D gene. The CDR3 runs 14 residues. CDR1 and CDR2 from the germline V gene are SNHLY and FYNNEI. With 3 bases removed from V and 7 bases from J, the gap between germline ends came to 16 bases. DNA for the CDR3: TGTGCCAGCAGTGAGGGTTCGAGGCCATCGGAGCAGTACGTC. It translates to CASSEGSRPSEQYV.

This chain links TRBV5-1 with TRBJ2-2, with 8 bases aligning to TRBD1. Germline V gene sequence: CDR1 SGHRS, CDR2 YFSETQ. The CDR3 sequence is 15 residues long. V shed 4 bases and J 6 bases; nucleotides not matched to a gene: 8. CDR3: CASSRRTGTPGELFF. Here the CDR3 DNA reads TGCGCCAGCAGCCGCAGGACAGGGACCCCCGGGGAGCTGTTTTTT.

This clone has a handful of counts. J is TRBJ2-7 and V is TRBV7-9; weak D call: TRBD1 (5 bases). The CDR3 totals 14 residues. With 5 bases removed from V and 4 bases from J, the gap between germline ends came to 15 bases. The germline V gene has CDR1 SEHNR and CDR2 FQNEAQ (reference sequence). This CDR3 reads CASSQGRSAYEQYF. CDR3 DNA sequence: TGTGCCAGCAGCCAGGGCAGATCAGCGTACGAGCAGTACTTC.

This clone was seen a few times. This chain joins TRBV11-3 and TRBJ2-5; 7 bases are a match to TRBD1. Losses at the gene ends were 1 base for V and 5 bases for J; bases not matched to a gene: 10. CDR1 is SGHNT, CDR2 YENEEA, per germline. The CDR3 is 16 residues long. CDR3 nucleotide sequence: TGTGCCAGCAGCTTAGCCAGGGGGAGCTCAAGGGAGACCCAGTACTTC. It yields the protein CASSLARGSSRETQYF. Looking up the rest from reference TRBV11-3 and TRBJ2-5 gives the full variable domain: EAGVVQSPRYKIIEKKQPVAFWCNPISGHNTLYWYLQNLGQGPELLIRYENEEAVDDSQLPKDRFSAERLKGVDSTLKIQPAELGDSAVYLCASSLARGSSRETQYFGPGTRLLVL.

This chain uses TRBV2 with TRBJ1-5; 7 positions agree with TRBD1. V lost 6 bases, J lost 0 bases, and 5 bases stayed unmatched. Germline CDR1 reads SNHLY; CDR2 reads FYNNEI. This CDR3 comprises 15 residues. CDR3 sequence (DNA): TGTGCCAGCAGGAAGGGACAGCCTAGCAATCAGCCCCAGCATTTT. Its translation is CASRKGQPSNQPQHF. The entire variable domain, with the rest obtained from reference TRBV2 and TRBJ1-5, is as follows: EPEVTQTPSHQVTQMGQEVILRCVPISNHLYFYWYRQILGQKVEFLVSFYNNEISEKSEIFDDQFSVERPDGSNFTLKIRSTKLEDSAMYFCASRKGQPSNQPQHFGDGTRLSIL.

The rearrangement joins TRBV5-1 to TRBJ2-5; TRBD2 is a possible D gene (6 bases). Germline CDR1 is SGHRS and CDR2 is YFSETQ. Between the trimmed V and J ends, which lost 4 bases and 2 bases, there was a span of 12 bases. The CDR3 has 14 amino acids. Here the CDR3 DNA reads TGCGCCAGCAGCCTTGGGACTCCTCAAGAGACCCAGTACTTC. Translating gives CASSLGTPQETQYF.

The chain has TRBV6-1 and TRBJ1-6; D ambiguous. The CDR3 runs 14 residues. Germline V gene lookup returns CDR1 MNHNS and CDR2 SASEGT. With 8 bases removed from V and 9 bases from J, the gap between germline ends came to 17 bases. Here the CDR3 reads CASSRSGGSSPLHF. The CDR3, as DNA: TGTGCCAGCTCGAGGTCCGGCGGATCTTCACCCCTCCACTTT.